These T cell receptor beta chains were read from a single sample in a study of technical replicates of blood from a handful of donors. Some clones are missing from TCRdb's copy, which holds only in-frame ones; the method was immunoSEQ multiplex PCR. Of approximately 6,900 clones in the sample, 90% to 97% were seen once. The sample consisted of PBMCs. The origin of the receptors is a human donor in good health. CDR3s include the opening cysteine and the closing phenylalanine or tryptophan. A D gene is named only where the DNA matches it firmly. Size values are once, few and many counts, or a class for expanded clones, and some rows have none.

once	TRBJ2-1	TRBV11-1	TRBD1	CASRAGGWEQFF	TGTGCCAGCCGCGCAGGGGGCTGGGAGCAGTTCTTC
NA	TRBJ2-7	TRBV18	NA	CASSQGVMGSIYEQYF	TGTGCCAGCTCGCAGGGTGTGATGGGGTCTATCTACGAGCAGTACTTC
NA	TRBJ2-3	TRBV7-6	TRBD2	CASSLELAGGPDTQYF	TGTGCCAGCAGCTTAGAGTTAGCGGGAGGGCCAGATACGCAGTATTTT
NA	TRBJ2-5	TRBV19	TRBD1	CASSIAQGAGETQYF	TGTGCCAGTAGTATAGCTCAGGGGGCAGGGGAGACCCAGTACTTC
few	TRBJ2-2	TRBV6-5	NA	CASSPRAGELFF	TGTGCCAGCAGCCCCCGGGCCGGGGAGCTGTTTTTT
NA	TRBJ1-1	TRBV6-6	NA	CASSLAPGGTEAFF	TGTGCCAGCAGTTTGGCTCCGGGGGGCACTGAAGCTTTCTTT
NA	TRBJ2-7	TRBV19	NA	CASSNSGEQYF	TGTGCCAGTAGTAACAGCGGCGAGCAGTACTTC
once	TRBJ2-6	TRBV27	NA	CASSLAGAASGANVLTF	TGTGCCAGCAGTTTAGCAGGGGCTGCATCTGGGGCCAACGTCCTGACTTTC
NA	TRBJ1-2	TRBV7-9	TRBD1	CASSPGQGSDGYTF	TGTGCCAGCAGCCCCGGACAGGGCTCGGATGGCTACACCTTC
NA	TRBJ1-5	TRBV6-6	TRBD1	CASSRPDRGNQPQHF	TGTGCCAGCAGTAGACCCGACAGGGGGAATCAGCCCCAGCATTTT
NA	TRBJ1-2	TRBV6-6	TRBD1	CASSGQGGYGYTF	TGTGCCAGCAGTGGACAGGGAGGCTATGGCTACACCTTC
once	TRBJ2-3	TRBV5-1	TRBD2	CASSRDSSGTDTQYF	TGCGCCAGCAGCCGCGATTCTAGCGGAACAGATACGCAGTATTTT
NA	TRBJ1-5	TRBV5-6	NA	CASSSWGGNQPQHF	TGTGCCAGCAGCTCATGGGGAGGCAATCAGCCCCAGCATTTT
NA	TRBJ2-1	TRBV6-1	TRBD2	CASRWASGRNEQFF	TGTGCCAGCAGGTGGGCTAGCGGGAGAAATGAGCAGTTCTTC
NA	TRBJ2-1	TRBV18	TRBD1	CASSPNRDRYNEQFF	TGTGCCAGCTCACCAAACCGGGACAGGTACAATGAGCAGTTCTTC